Listed here is a single T cell receptor beta chain. This record belongs to a study of blood T cell repertoires in COVID-19. The CDR3 is 11 residues long. Germline-derived CDR1 and CDR2 are MDHEN and SYDVKM. The V end lost 2 bases, the J end lost 5 bases, and 4 bases lay between the germline ends. The cohort comprised adults aged about 18 to 100 years residing in 20 to 30 US areas. In the authors' methods: Researchers report that nucleated cell counts were estimated from reference gene primer amplification. The protocol was immunoSEQ multiplex PCR, while the TCRdb copy is restricted to in-frame clones and leaves out a portion. The V and J calls and clone size are taken from that table; D and trimming were inferred from the DNA. The sample carries about 220,000 clones, around 83% recorded once.

The sequence was obtained from a woman aged 40 to 50 who had recovered from COVID-19. This sequence joins TRBV28 and TRBJ2-7; D call uncertain. What was sequenced was PBMCs or T cells enriched from blood (not recorded which). CDR3 residues: CASSLTHEQYF. CDR3 nucleotides: TGTGCCAGCAGTTTAACACACGAGCAGTACTTC.